This T cell receptor (beta chain) was sequenced during a study of cytomegalovirus exposure and HLA in healthy donors. Sampled while nominally healthy, donors likely had unrecorded immune exposures. This PCR relied on a set of 60 Vbeta primers and 13 Jbeta primers. Here immunoSEQ multiplex PCR was the method, and the copy in TCRdb shows in-frame clones only, minus some. The data hold around 90,000 clones, with 80% observed a single time. Study-level points and caveats: More clonal expansion characterized HLA-associated TCR beta chains than equally common others in a later analysis.

V was trimmed by 0 bases and J by 1 base, leaving 11 bases between them. The length of the CDR3 is 15 residues. The germline gives CDR1 SGHRS, CDR2 YFSETQ. In the case of this clone: Its antigen is unidentified.

The V call is TRBV5-1, the J call TRBJ2-7; perhaps TRBD1 as D (5 bases). The receptor was isolated from a man aged 25-45 years in good health and CMV-seronegative. The sequencing sample was made of PBMCs. CDR3 in amino acids: CASSLGQGRSYEQYF. Written as DNA, the CDR3 is TGCGCCAGCAGCTTGGGTCAGGGAAGGTCCTACGAGCAGTACTTC.